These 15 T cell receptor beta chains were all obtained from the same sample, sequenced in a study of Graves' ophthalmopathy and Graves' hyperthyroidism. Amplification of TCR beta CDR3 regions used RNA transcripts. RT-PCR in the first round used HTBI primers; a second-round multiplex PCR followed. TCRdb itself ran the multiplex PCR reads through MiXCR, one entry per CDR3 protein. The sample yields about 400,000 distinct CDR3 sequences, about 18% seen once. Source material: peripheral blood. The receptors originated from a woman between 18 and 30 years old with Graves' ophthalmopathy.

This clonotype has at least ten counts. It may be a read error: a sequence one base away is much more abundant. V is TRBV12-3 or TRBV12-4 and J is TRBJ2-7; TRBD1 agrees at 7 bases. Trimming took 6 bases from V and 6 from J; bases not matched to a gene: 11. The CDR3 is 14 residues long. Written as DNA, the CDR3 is TGTGCCAGCAGGAGACTGGGACAGAGGGTCGAGCAGTACTTC. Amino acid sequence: CASRRLGQRVEQYF.

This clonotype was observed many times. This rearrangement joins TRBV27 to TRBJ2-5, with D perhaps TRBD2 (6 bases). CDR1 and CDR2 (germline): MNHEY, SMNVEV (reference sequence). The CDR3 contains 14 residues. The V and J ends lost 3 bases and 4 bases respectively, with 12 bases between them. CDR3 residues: CASSFRGTRETQYF. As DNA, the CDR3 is TGTGCCAGCAGTTTCCGGGGGACGAGAGAGACCCAGTACTTC.

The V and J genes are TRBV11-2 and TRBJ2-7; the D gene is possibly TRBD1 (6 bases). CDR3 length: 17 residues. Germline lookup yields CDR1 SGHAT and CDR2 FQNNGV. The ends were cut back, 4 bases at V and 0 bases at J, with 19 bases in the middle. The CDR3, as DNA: TGTGCCAGCAGCTGGGCCGGTGGGACAAGGGGCTCCTACGAGCAGTACTTC. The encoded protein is CASSWAGGTRGSYEQYF.

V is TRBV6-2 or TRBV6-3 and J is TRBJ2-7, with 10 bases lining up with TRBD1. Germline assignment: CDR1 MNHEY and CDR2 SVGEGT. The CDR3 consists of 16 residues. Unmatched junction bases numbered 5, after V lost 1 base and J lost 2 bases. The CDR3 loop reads CASSYLDRGLTYEQYF. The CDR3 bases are TGTGCCAGCAGTTACTTGGACAGGGGGTTAACCTACGAGCAGTACTTC.

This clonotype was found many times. CDR3 loop: CASSYSLGEQYF. In nucleotides, the CDR3 is TGTGCCAGCAGTTACTCCCTGGGCGAGCAGTACTTC. The chain uses TRBV6-2 or TRBV6-3 and TRBJ2-7; D not resolved. This CDR3 spans 12 amino acids. Germline V lookup: CDR1 MNHEY, CDR2 SVGEGT. Trimming removed 0 bases at V and 6 bases at J, with 6 bases between.

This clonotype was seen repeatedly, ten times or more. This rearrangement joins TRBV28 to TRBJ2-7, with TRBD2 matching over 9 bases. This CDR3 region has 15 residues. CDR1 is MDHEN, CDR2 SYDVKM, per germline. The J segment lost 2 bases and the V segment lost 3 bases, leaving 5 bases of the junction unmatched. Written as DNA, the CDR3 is TGTGCCAGCAGTTTTGGACTAGCGAGAACCTACGAGCAGTACTTC. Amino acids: CASSFGLARTYEQYF.

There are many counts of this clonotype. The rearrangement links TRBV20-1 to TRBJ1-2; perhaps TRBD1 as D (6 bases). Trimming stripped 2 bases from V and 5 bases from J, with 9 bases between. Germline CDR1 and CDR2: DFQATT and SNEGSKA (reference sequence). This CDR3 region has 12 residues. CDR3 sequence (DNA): TGCAGTGCTAGACAGGACAGATATGGCTACACCTTC. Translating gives CSARQDRYGYTF.

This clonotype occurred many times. CDR3 coding DNA: TGTGCCAGCAGCCCGGGTCTTAACATGGACATTCAGTACTTC. Encoded protein: CASSPGLNMDIQYF. The chain recombines TRBV28 with TRBJ2-4; D is uncertain. This CDR3 has 14 residues. The V end was cut by 6 bases, the J end by 8 bases, with 17 bases between. Germline V gene data show CDR1 as MDHEN and CDR2 as SYDVKM.

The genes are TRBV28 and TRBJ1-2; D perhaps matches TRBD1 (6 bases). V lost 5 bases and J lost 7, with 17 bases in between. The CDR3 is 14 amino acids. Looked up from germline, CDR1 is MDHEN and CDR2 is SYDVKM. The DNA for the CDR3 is TGTGCCAGCAGTCCACCCCAGGGGAGGAGTGGCTACACCTTC. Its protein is CASSPPQGRSGYTF.

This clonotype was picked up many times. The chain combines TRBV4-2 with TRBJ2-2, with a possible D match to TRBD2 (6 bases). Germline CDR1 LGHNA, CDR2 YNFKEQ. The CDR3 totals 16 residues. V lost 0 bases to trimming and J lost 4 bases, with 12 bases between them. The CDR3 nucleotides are TGTGCCAGCAGCCAAGAATACTATAGCGGCACCGGGGAGCTGTTTTTT. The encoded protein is CASSQEYYSGTGELFF.

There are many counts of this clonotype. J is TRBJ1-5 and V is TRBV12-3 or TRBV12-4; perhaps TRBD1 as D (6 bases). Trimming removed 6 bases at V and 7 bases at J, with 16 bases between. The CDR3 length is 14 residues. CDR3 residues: CASRQGGGGQPQHF. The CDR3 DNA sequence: TGTGCCAGCAGACAGGGTGGAGGAGGACAGCCCCAGCATTTT.

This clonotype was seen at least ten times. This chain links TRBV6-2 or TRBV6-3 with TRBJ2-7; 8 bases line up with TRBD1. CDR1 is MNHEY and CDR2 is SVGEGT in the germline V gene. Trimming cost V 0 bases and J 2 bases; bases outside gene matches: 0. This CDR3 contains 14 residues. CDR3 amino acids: CASSYSTGAYEQYF. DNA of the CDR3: TGTGCCAGCAGTTACTCGACAGGGGCCTACGAGCAGTACTTC.

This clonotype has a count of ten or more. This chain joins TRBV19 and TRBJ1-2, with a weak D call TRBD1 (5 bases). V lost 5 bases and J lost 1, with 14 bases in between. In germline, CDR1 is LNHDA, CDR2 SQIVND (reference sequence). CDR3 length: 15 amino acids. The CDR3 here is CASSPAGTGNYGYTF. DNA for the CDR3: TGTGCCAGTAGTCCAGCCGGGACTGGTAACTATGGCTACACCTTC.

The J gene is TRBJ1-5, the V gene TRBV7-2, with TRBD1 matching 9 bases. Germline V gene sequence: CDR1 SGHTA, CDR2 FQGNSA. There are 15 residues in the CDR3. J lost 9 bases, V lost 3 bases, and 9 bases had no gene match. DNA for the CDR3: TGTGCCAGCAGCTTTGGACAGGGGTCCTCCCGGCCCCAGCATTTT. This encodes CASSFGQGSSRPQHF.

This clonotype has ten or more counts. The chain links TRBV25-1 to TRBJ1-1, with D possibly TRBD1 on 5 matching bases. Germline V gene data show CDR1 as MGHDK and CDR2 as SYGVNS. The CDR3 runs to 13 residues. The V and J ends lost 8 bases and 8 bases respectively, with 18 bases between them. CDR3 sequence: CASGTLTAREAFF. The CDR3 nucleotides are TGTGCCAGCGGTACCCTGACAGCCCGAGAAGCTTTCTTT. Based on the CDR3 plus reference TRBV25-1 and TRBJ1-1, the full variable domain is EADIYQTPRYLVIGTGKKITLECSQTMGHDKMYWYQQDPGMELHLIHYSYGVNSTEKGDLSSESTVSRIRTEHFPLTLESARPSHTSQYLCASGTLTAREAFFGQGTRLTVV.